This TCR beta chain was retrieved from a study of identical twins. V dropped 5 bases and J dropped 3; count of bases not matched to a gene: 16. The CDR3 is 17 residues long. Looked up from germline, CDR1 is DFQATT and CDR2 is SNEGSKA (reference sequence). One entry per CDR3 protein results from TCRdb running MiXCR on the 5' RACE reads. The table includes about 300,000 distinct CDR3 sequences, around 12% detected once. Many counts were recorded for this clonotype. The data were also submitted as part of a second study, on yellow fever vaccine responses in identical twins.

Source material: CD8+ T cells sorted from blood. The chain carries TRBV20-1 and TRBJ2-3; TRBD2 matches at 8 bases. The clonotype comes from a woman between 18 and 30 years old in good health. The CDR3 region has the DNA TGCAGTGCTCGAAAAATGGGAGCGGGAGTTATGACAGATACGCAGTATTTT. It is translated as CSARKMGAGVMTDTQYF.